This T cell receptor beta chain was captured by sequencing in a study of beta chain features in type 1 diabetes. Study-level points and caveats: Moderately but significantly shorter TCRB CDR3s were found in Type 1 diabetes patients in all four CD4+ subsets.

Investigators reverse transcribed all isolated RNA, so they sequenced expressed TCRB transcripts. The table came from immunoSEQ multiplex PCR; TCRdb's copy has only in-frame clones and leaves some out. The repertoire consists of 680,000 or so clones, with under 15% occurring once and the leading ten covering approximately 0.022%. About this clone: Its antigen is not identified.

This TCR was recovered from a man between 18 and 35 years old with type 1 diabetes. Material: naive CD4+ T cells from blood.

The CDR3 DNA is TGTGCCAGCAGTGCGGACAGGGCGGGTGGCTACACCTTC. Amino acids: CASSADRAGGYTF. The genes are TRBV6-6 and TRBJ1-2, with TRBD1 matching over 8 bases. Germline V gene lookup returns CDR1 MNHNY and CDR2 SVGAGI (reference sequence). The CDR3 loop spans 13 amino acids. Trimming removed 5 bases from V and 7 bases from J; junction bases left unmatched: 6.